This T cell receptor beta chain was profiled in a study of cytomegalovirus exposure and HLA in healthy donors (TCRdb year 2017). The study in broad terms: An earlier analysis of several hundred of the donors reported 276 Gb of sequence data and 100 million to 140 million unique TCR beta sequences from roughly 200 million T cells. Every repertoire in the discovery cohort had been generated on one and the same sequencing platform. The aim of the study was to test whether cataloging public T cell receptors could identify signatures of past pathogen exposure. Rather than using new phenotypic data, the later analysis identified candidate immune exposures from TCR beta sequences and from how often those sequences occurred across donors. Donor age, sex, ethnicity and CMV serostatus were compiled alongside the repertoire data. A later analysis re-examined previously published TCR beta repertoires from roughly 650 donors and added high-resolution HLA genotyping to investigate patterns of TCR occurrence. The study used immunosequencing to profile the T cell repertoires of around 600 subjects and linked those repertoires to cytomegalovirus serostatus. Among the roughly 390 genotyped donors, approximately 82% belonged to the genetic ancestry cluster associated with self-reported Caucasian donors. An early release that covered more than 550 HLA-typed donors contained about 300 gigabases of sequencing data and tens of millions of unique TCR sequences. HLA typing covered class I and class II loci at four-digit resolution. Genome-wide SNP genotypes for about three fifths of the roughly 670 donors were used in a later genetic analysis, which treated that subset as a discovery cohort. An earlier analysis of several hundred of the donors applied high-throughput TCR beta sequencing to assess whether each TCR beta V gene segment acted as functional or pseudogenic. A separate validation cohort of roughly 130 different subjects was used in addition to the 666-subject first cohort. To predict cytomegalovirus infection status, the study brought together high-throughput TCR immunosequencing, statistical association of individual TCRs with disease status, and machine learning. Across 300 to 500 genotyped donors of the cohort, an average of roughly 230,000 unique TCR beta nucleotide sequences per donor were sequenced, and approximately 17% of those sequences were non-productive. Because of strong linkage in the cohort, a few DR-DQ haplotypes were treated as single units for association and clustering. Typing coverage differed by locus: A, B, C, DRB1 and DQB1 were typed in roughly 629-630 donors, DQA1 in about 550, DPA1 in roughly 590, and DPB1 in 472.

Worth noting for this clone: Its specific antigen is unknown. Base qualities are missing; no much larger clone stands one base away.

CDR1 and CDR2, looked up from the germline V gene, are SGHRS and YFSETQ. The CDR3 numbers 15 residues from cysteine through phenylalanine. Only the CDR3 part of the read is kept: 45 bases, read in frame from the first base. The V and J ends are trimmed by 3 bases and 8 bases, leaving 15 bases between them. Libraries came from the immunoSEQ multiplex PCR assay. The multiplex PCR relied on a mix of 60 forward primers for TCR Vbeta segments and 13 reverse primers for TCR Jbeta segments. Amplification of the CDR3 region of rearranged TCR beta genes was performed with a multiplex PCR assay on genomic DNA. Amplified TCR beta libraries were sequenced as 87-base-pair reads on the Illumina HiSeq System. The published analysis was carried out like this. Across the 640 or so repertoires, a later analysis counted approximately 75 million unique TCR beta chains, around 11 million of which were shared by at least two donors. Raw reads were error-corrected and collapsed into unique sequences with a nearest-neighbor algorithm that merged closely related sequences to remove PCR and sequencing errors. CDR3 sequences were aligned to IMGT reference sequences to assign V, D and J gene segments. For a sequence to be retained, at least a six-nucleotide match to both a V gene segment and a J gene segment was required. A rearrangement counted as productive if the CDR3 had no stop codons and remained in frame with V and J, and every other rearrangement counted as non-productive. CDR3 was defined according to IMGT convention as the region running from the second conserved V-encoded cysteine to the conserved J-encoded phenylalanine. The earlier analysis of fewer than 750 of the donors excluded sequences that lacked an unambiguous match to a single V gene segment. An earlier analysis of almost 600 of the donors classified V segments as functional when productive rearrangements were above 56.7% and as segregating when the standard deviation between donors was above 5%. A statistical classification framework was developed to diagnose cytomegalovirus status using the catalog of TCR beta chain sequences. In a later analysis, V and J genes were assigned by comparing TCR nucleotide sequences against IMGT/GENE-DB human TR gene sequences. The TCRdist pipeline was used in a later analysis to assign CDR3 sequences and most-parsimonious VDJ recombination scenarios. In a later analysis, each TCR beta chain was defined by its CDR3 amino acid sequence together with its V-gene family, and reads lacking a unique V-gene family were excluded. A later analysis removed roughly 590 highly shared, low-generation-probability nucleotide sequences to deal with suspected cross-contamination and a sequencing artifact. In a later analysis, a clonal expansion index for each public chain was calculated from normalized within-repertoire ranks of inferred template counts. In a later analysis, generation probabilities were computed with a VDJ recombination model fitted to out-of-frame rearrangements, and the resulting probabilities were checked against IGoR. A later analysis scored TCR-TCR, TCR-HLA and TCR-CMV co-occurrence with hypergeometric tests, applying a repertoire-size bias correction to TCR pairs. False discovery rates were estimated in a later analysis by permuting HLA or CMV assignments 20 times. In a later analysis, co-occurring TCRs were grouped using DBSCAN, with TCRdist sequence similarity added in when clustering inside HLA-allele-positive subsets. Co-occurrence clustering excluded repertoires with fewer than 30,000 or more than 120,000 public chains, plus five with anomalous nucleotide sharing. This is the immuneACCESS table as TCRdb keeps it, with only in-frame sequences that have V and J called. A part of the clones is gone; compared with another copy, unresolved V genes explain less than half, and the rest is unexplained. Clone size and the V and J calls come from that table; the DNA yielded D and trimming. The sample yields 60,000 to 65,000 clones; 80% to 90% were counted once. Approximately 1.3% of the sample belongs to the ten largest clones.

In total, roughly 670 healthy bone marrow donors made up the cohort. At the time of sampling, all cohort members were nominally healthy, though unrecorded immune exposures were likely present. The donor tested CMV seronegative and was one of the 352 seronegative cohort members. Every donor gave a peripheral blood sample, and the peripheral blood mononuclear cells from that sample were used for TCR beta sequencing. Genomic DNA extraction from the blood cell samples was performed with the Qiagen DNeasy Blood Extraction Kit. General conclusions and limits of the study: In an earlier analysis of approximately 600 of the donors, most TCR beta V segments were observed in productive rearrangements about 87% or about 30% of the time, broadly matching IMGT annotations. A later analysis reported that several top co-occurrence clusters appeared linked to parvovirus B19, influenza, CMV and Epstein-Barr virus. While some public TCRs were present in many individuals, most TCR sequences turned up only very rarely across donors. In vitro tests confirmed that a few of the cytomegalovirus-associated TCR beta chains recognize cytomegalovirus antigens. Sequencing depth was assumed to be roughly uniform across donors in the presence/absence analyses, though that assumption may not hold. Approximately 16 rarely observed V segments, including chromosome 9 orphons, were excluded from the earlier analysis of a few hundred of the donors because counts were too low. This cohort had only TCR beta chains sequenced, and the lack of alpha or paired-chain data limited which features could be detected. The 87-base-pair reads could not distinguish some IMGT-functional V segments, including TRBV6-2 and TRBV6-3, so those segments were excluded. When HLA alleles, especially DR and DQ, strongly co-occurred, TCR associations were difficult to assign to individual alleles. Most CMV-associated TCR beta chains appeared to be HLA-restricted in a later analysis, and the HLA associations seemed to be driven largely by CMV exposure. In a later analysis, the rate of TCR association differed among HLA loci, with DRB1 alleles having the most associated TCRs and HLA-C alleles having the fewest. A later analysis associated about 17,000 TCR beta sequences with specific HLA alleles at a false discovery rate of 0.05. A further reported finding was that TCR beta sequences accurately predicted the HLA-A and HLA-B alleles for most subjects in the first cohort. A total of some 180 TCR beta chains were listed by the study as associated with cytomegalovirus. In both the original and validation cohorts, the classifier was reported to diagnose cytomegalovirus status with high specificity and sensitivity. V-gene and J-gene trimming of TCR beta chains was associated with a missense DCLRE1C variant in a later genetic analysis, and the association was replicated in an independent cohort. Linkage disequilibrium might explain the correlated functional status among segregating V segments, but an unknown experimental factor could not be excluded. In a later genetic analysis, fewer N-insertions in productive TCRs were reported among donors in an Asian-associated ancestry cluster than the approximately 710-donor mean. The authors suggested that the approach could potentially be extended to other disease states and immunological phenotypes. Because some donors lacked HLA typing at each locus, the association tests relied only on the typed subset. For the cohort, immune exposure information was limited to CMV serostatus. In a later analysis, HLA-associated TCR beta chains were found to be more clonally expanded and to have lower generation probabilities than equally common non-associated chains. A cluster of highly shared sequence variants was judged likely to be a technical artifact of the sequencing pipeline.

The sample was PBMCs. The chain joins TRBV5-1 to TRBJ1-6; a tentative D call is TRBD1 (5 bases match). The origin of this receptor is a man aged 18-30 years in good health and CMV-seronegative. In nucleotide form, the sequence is TGCGCCAGCAGCTCAAGATCTGTAGGGGATTCACCCCTCCACTTT. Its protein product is CASSSRSVGDSPLHF.